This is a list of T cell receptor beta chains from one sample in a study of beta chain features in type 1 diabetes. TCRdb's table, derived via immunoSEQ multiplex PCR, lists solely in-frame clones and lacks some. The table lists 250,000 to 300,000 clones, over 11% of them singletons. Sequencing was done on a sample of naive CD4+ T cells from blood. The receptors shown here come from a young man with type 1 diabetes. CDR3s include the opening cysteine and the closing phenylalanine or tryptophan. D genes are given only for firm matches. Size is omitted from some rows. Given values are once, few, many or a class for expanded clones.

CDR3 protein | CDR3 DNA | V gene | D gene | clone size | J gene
CASSLRLGVSKNIQYF | TGTGCCAGCAGTTTGCGACTGGGAGTATCGAAAAACATTCAGTACTTC | TRBV28 | NA | few | TRBJ2-4
CAITGSRDTGELFF | TGTGCCATCACCGGGAGTCGGGACACCGGGGAGCTGTTTTTT | TRBV10-3 | NA | few | TRBJ2-2
CASSLGAGNYNEQFF | TGCGCCAGCAGCTTGGGGGCGGGGAACTACAATGAGCAGTTCTTC | TRBV5-1 | NA | NA | TRBJ2-1
CASSLSTGNYEQYF | TGTGCCAGCAGCTTATCCACAGGGAACTACGAGCAGTACTTC | TRBV7-3 | NA | few | TRBJ2-7
CASSYNSGITYNEQFF | TGCGCCAGCAGCTACAATAGCGGAATAACCTACAATGAGCAGTTCTTC | TRBV5-1 | NA | few | TRBJ2-1
CASSYRGIYGYTF | TGTGCCAGCAGTTACAGGGGAATCTATGGCTACACCTTC | TRBV2 | TRBD1 | NA | TRBJ1-2
CASRDRDIANYGYTF | TGTGCCAGCAGGGACCGGGACATAGCTAACTATGGCTACACCTTC | TRBV6-6 | NA | NA | TRBJ1-2
CASSRSGRSYNEQFF | TGTGCCAGCAGCCGTAGCGGGAGGTCCTACAATGAGCAGTTCTTC | TRBV11-3 | TRBD2 | NA | TRBJ2-1
CASSSRGGVNQPQHF | TGTGCCAGCAGTTCCCGGGGAGGGGTCAATCAGCCCCAGCATTTT | TRBV27 | NA | NA | TRBJ1-5
CASSPRAAKTGELFF | TGTGCCAGCTCACCACGGGCAGCCAAAACCGGGGAGCTGTTTTTT | TRBV18 | NA | once | TRBJ2-2
CASSTTTGRQPQHF | TGTGCCAGCAGCACCACGACAGGGCGCCAGCCCCAGCATTTT | TRBV7-2 | TRBD1 | NA | TRBJ1-5
CASSLGITGQPQHF | TGTGCCAGCTCCCTCGGGATAACCGGTCAGCCCCAGCATTTT | TRBV18 | NA | NA | TRBJ1-5
CAFVATGVGHEQYF | TGTGCCTTCGTTGCGACAGGTGTGGGGCACGAGCAGTACTTC | TRBV30 | NA | NA | TRBJ2-7
CSVDYLAGVGEQFF | TGCAGCGTTGACTACCTAGCGGGAGTAGGTGAGCAGTTCTTC | TRBV29-1 | TRBD2 | NA | TRBJ2-1
CASSLLGTHNEQFF | TGTGCCAGCAGCCTGTTAGGGACACACAATGAGCAGTTCTTC | TRBV7-9 | NA | NA | TRBJ2-1
CASSLLAGGPPYEQYF | TGTGCCAGCAGCCTACTAGCGGGAGGTCCCCCCTACGAGCAGTACTTC | TRBV7-2 | TRBD2 | NA | TRBJ2-7
CASSPRSDRNVMAQYF | TGTGCCAGCAGCCCCCGGAGCGACAGGAATGTAATGGCCCAGTACTTC | TRBV27 | NA | NA | TRBJ2-5
CAWSSPPGLKTQYF | TGTGCCTGGAGTTCTCCTCCGGGACTCAAGACCCAGTACTTC | TRBV30 | NA | few | TRBJ2-5
CASSVELNTEAFF | TGTGCCAGCAGCGTAGAGCTGAACACTGAAGCTTTCTTT | TRBV9 | NA | few | TRBJ1-1
CASSWGTSGSTETQYF | TGTGCCAGTAGCTGGGGGACTAGCGGGAGTACGGAGACCCAGTACTTC | TRBV19 | TRBD2 | few | TRBJ2-5
CASSESSGGLAGVYEQFF | TGTGCCAGCAGTGAATCCTCAGGGGGACTAGCGGGAGTGTATGAGCAGTTCTTC | TRBV25-1 | TRBD2 | few | TRBJ2-1
CASSWGRAGYEQYF | TGTGCCAGCAGTTGGGGGAGGGCTGGCTACGAGCAGTACTTC | TRBV6-5 | TRBD2 | few | TRBJ2-7
CASSQVSETQYF | TGTGCCAGCAGCCAAGTGTCGGAGACCCAGTACTTC | TRBV4-2 | NA | few | TRBJ2-5
CASSLGQGWYEQYF | TGCGCCAGCAGCCTTGGACAGGGGTGGTACGAGCAGTACTTC | TRBV5-1 | TRBD1 | NA | TRBJ2-7
CATYGRRDDYTF | TGTGCCACCTATGGGCGGCGGGACGACTACACCTTC | TRBV10-3 | NA | NA | TRBJ1-2
CASSFRAKGQGDGYTF | TGTGCCAGCAGCTTCCGAGCTAAGGGACAGGGAGATGGCTACACCTTC | TRBV7-2 | TRBD1 | NA | TRBJ1-2
CASNRPGNQETQYF | TGTGCCAGCAACCGTCCAGGGAACCAAGAGACCCAGTACTTC | TRBV6-6 | NA | NA | TRBJ2-5
CASSLALGYGATFF | TGTGCCAGCAGCTTAGCGCTGGGATATGGGGCGACTTTCTTT | TRBV7-2 | NA | few | TRBJ1-1
CASKAGGGETQYF | TGCGCCAGCAAAGCGGGGGGCGGGGAGACCCAGTACTTC | TRBV5-1 | TRBD2 | few | TRBJ2-5
CSVASRETESSGANVLTF | TGCAGCGTTGCCTCGCGGGAGACAGAGAGCTCTGGGGCCAACGTCCTGACTTTC | TRBV29-1 | TRBD2 | few | TRBJ2-6
CASSLGTVGETQYF | TGTGCCAGCAGCTTAGGTACGGTCGGAGAGACCCAGTACTTC | TRBV13 | NA | NA | TRBJ2-5
CASSVEGDSRSVFF | TGTGCCAGCAGCGTAGAAGGAGACAGCCGCTCGGTTTTCTTT | TRBV9 | NA | NA | TRBJ1-1
CASSLGQGLSEAFF | TGCGCCAGCAGCTTGGGCCAGGGCCTGTCTGAAGCTTTCTTT | TRBV5-1 | NA | NA | TRBJ1-1
CASSFPLLADQETQYF | TGTGCCAGCAGTTTCCCCCTACTAGCGGACCAAGAGACCCAGTACTTC | TRBV28 | TRBD2 | few | TRBJ2-5
CASSPSGVAQETQYF | TGTGCCAGCAGCCCGAGCGGAGTGGCCCAAGAGACCCAGTACTTC | TRBV7-2 | NA | few | TRBJ2-5
CASSSRLASITGELFF | TGTGCCAGCAGCTCTAGACTAGCGTCCATTACCGGGGAGCTGTTTTTT | TRBV7-2 | TRBD2 | NA | TRBJ2-2
CAWNGGAPEAFF | TGTGCCTGGAACGGGGGGGCCCCTGAAGCTTTCTTT | TRBV30 | NA | NA | TRBJ1-1
CASSLSSGSYNEQFF | TGCGCCAGCAGCCTCTCTAGCGGGAGCTACAATGAGCAGTTCTTC | TRBV4-1 | TRBD2 | NA | TRBJ2-1
CASSITGTGGYREQYF | TGTGCCAGCAGTATAACCGGGACAGGGGGCTATCGTGAGCAGTACTTC | TRBV28 | TRBD1 | few | TRBJ2-7
CASSWRTGLGETQYF | TGTGCCAGCAGCTGGCGGACGGGGTTAGGAGAGACCCAGTACTTC | TRBV5-4 | NA | few | TRBJ2-5
CASRGQGLWETQYF | TGTGCCAGCAGAGGACAGGGGTTATGGGAGACCCAGTACTTC | TRBV6-1 | TRBD1 | NA | TRBJ2-5
CASSATSREQYF | TGTGCCAGCAGTGCGACTAGTCGCGAGCAGTACTTC | TRBV28 | NA | few | TRBJ2-7
CSVGQAESDGYTF | TGCAGCGTTGGGCAGGCAGAATCGGATGGCTACACCTTC | TRBV29-1 | NA | NA | TRBJ1-2
CASSSRTDTQYF | TGTGCCAGCAGTTCGAGGACAGATACGCAGTATTTT | TRBV28 | NA | few | TRBJ2-3
CASSVDPGPGGGTQYF | TGTGCCAGCAGCGTTGATCCGGGACCTGGCGGGGGGACCCAGTACTTC | TRBV9 | TRBD2 | NA | TRBJ2-5
CASSLETAHSYEQYF | TGCGCCAGCAGCTTGGAAACAGCCCACTCCTACGAGCAGTACTTC | TRBV5-1 | NA | NA | TRBJ2-7
CAWSGANTGELFF | TGTGCCTGGAGTGGCGCGAACACCGGGGAGCTGTTTTTT | TRBV30 | NA | NA | TRBJ2-2
CAIRRVDTEAFF | TGTGCCATCAGGAGGGTGGACACTGAAGCTTTCTTT | TRBV10-3 | NA | NA | TRBJ1-1
CASSSSTGTEAFF | TGTGCCAGCAGCTCGTCTACAGGGACGGAAGCTTTCTTT | TRBV7-2 | NA | NA | TRBJ1-1
CASSIRQALGNQPQHF | TGTGCCAGTAGTATCCGACAGGCCTTGGGCAATCAGCCCCAGCATTTT | TRBV19 | NA | NA | TRBJ1-5
CAWSRTGVRETQYF | TGTGCCTGGAGTCGGACAGGGGTTCGGGAGACCCAGTACTTC | TRBV30 | TRBD1 | NA | TRBJ2-5
CASRLTGGSEQYF | TGTGCCAGCAGGTTAACGGGAGGAAGTGAGCAGTACTTC | TRBV6-1 | TRBD2 | few | TRBJ2-7
CANYGSAVNTEAFF | TGTGCCAACTATGGGTCGGCGGTGAACACTGAAGCTTTCTTT | TRBV2 | NA | few | TRBJ1-1
CASSSTVYEQYF | TGTGCCAGCAGTTCGACAGTCTACGAGCAGTACTTC | TRBV28 | NA | NA | TRBJ2-7